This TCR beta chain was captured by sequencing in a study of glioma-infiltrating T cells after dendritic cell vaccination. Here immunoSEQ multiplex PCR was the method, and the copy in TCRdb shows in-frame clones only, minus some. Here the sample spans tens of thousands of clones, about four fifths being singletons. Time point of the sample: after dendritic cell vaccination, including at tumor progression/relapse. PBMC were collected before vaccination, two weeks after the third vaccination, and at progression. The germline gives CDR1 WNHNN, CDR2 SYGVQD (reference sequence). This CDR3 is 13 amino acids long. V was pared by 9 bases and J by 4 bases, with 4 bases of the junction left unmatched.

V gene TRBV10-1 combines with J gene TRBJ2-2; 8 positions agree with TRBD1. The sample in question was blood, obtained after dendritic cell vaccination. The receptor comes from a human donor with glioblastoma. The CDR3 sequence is CARRDRGTGELFF. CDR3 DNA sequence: TGCGCCAGAAGAGACAGGGGCACCGGGGAGCTGTTTTTT.